Listed below are T cell receptor beta chains from one sample, sequenced in a study of naive and memory T cell subsets. TCRdb processed the UMI-ligation and nested PCR reads anew with MiXCR; each CDR3 protein has one entry. Here the sample spans 99,000 or so distinct CDR3 sequences, more than 12% being singletons. Sequencing was carried out using naive CD8+ T cells from blood. The receptor set was obtained from a human donor in good health. Each CDR3 is given with its conserved first and last residue. D genes are given only for firm matches.

j_gene | d_gene | v_gene | CDR3aa
TRBJ2-7 | TRBD1 | TRBV30 | CAWGGQTYEQYF
TRBJ1-1 | - | TRBV7-9 | CASSLVLNTEAFF
TRBJ2-1 | - | TRBV29-1 | CSVRMSNEQFF
TRBJ1-2 | TRBD1 | TRBV20-1 | CSARLDRGTGYTF
TRBJ2-1 | - | TRBV12-3/TRBV12-4 | CASRVNRPGHTTYNEQFF
TRBJ1-3 | - | TRBV5-1 | CASSLGFDSTIYF
TRBJ2-7 | TRBD2 | TRBV20-1 | CSASGGAYEQYF
TRBJ2-3 | - | TRBV11-3 | CASSGGLTDTQYF
TRBJ2-7 | - | TRBV4-1 | CASSQVSSSYEQYF
TRBJ1-1 | - | TRBV12-3/TRBV12-4 | CASLPEAGGTEAFF
TRBJ2-1 | TRBD1 | TRBV29-1 | CSVVGTDRGNEQFF
TRBJ2-7 | - | TRBV7-9 | CASSLLTSGANYEQYF
TRBJ1-2 | TRBD1 | TRBV12-3/TRBV12-4 | CASSPGTVHYGYTF
TRBJ2-2 | - | TRBV7-9 | CASGSGRPGAGELFF
TRBJ2-1 | - | TRBV28 | CASSFPGTVNEQFF
TRBJ2-2 | - | TRBV30 | CAWSNLGTKYGELFF
TRBJ1-2 | - | TRBV19 | CASSITAADYGYTF
TRBJ1-1 | TRBD1 | TRBV27 | CASSDGTGVMNTEAFF
TRBJ2-7 | TRBD1 | TRBV27 | CASSGGGWTGEYEQYF
TRBJ2-5 | TRBD2 | TRBV4-3 | CASSQGGTSGTQYF
TRBJ2-1 | - | TRBV11-3 | CASSLDKSGKQFF
TRBJ1-1 | - | TRBV7-9 | CASSLVGASRNTEAFF
TRBJ1-4 | TRBD1 | TRBV4-2 | CASSPRQGNEKLFF
TRBJ2-1 | TRBD2 | TRBV7-9 | CASSSGGSPEQFF
TRBJ2-3 | - | TRBV4-3 | CASSPSRRGMSSDTQYF
TRBJ2-7 | - | TRBV7-9 | CASSLVTAGYSYEQYF
TRBJ2-7 | - | TRBV20-1 | CSARDLSYLAPNEQYF
TRBJ1-2 | - | TRBV15 | CATSLPTGGYGYTF
TRBJ1-3 | - | TRBV4-3 | CASSQSFPPTHSGNTIYF
TRBJ1-1 | - | TRBV29-1 | CSVIQGGTEAFF
TRBJ1-5 | TRBD1 | TRBV7-2 | CASSSEGANQPQHF
TRBJ2-1 | - | TRBV9 | CASSVGSGSAYNEQFF
TRBJ1-2 | - | TRBV29-1 | CSVTVEKQNYGYTF